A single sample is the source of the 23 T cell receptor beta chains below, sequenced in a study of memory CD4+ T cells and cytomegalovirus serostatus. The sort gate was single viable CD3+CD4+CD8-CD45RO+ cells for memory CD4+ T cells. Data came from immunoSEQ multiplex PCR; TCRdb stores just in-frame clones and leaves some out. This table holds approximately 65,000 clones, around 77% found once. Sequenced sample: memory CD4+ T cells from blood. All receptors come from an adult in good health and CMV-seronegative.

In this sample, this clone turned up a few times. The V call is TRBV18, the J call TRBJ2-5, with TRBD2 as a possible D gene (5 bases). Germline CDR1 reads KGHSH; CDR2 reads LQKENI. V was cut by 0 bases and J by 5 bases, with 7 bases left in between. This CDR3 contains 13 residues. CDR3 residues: CASSPPGEETQYF. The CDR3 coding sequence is TGTGCCAGCTCACCACCTGGGGAGGAGACCCAGTACTTC.

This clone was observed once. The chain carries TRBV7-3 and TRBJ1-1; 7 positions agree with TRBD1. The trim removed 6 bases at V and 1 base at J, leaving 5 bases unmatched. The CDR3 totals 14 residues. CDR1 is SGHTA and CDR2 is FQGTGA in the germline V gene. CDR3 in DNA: TGTGCCAGCAGTAAACAGGGGAGGAACACTGAAGCTTTCTTT. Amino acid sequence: CASSKQGRNTEAFF.

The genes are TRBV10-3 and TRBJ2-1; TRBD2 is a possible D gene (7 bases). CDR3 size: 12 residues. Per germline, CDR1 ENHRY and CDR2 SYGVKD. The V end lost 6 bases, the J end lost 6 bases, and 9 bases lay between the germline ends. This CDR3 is CAIRGGANEQFF. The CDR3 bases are TGTGCCATCAGGGGGGGGGCCAATGAGCAGTTCTTC.

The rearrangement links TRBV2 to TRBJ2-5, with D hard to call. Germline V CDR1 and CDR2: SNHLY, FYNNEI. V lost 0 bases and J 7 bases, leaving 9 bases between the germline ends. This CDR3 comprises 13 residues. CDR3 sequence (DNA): TGTGCCAGCAGTGAAGCGCCCTGGGGGACCCAGTACTTC. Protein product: CASSEAPWGTQYF.

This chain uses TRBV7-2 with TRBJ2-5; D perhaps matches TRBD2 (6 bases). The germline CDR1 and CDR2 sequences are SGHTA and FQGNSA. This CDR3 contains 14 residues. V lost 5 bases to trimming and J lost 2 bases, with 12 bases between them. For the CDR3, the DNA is TGTGCCAGCAGCCAATCCGGGGGACAAGAGACCCAGTACTTC. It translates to CASSQSGGQETQYF.

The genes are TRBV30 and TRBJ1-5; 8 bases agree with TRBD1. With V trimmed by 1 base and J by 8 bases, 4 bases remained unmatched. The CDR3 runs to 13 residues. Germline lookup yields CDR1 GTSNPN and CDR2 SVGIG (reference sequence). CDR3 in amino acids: CAWSGQGMEPQHF. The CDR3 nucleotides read TGTGCCTGGAGTGGACAGGGGATGGAGCCCCAGCATTTT.

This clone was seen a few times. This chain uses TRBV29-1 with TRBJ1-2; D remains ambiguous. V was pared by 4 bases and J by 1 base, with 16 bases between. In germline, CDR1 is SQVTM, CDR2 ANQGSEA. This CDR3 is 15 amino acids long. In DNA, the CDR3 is TGCAGCGTTGCAACACAATCAACCCTTAACTATGGCTACACCTTC. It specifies CSVATQSTLNYGYTF.

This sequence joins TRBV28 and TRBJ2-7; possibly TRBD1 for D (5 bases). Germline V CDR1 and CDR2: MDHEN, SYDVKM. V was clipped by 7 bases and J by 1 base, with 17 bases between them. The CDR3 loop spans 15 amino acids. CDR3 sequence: CASTRQGVRSYEQYF. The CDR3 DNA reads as TGTGCCAGCACCCGTCAAGGGGTGAGATCCTACGAGCAGTACTTC. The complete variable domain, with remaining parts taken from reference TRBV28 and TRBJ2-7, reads DVKVTQSSRYLVKRTGEKVFLECVQDMDHENMFWYRQDPGLGLRLIYFSYDVKMKEKGDIPEGYSVSREKKERFSLILESASTNQTSMYLCASTRQGVRSYEQYFGPGTRLTVT.

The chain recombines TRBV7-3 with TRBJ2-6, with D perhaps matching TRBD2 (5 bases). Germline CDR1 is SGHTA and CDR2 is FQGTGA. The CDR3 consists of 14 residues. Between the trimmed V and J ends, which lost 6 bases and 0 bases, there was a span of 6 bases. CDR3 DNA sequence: TGTGCCAGCAGAGAGGGCTCTGGGGCCAACGTCCTGACTTTC. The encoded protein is CASREGSGANVLTF.

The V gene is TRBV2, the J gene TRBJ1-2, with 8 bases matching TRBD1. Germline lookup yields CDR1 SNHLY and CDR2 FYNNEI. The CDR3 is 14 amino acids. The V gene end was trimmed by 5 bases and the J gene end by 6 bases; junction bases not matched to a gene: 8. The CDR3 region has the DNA TGTGCCAGCAGTTCAAAGGACAGGGTGGATGGCTACACCTTC. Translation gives CASSSKDRVDGYTF.

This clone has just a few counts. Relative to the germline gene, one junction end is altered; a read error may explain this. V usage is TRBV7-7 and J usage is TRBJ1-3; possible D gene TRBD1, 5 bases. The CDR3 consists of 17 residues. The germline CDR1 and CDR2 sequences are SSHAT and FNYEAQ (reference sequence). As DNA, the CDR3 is TGTGCTAGCAGCCGGAATCCCAGGGAAGGTTCTGGAAACACCATATATTTT. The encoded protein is CASSRNPREGSGNTIYF.

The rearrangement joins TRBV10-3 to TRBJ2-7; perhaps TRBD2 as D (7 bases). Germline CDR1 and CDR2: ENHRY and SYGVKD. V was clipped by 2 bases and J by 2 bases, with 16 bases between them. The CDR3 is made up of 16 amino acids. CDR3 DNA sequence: TGTGCCATCAGTGAGCCCCTCGGGGGGCTAGCCTACGAGCAGTACTTC. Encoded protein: CAISEPLGGLAYEQYF.

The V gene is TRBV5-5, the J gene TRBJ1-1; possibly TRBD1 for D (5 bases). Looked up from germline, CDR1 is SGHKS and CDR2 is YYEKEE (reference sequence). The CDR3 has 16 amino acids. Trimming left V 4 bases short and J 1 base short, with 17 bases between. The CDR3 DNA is TGTGCCAGCAGCGGCGGCTCAGGGCCCCCGAACACTGAAGCTTTCTTT. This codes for CASSGGSGPPNTEAFF.

The CDR3 region is CASSLVAGGAREQYF. The CDR3 region has the DNA TGTGCCAGCAGCTTAGTGGCAGGGGGCGCGCGGGAGCAGTACTTC. V and J are TRBV7-8 and TRBJ2-7, with 8 bases fitting TRBD1. In germline, CDR1 is SGHVS, CDR2 FQNEAQ. This CDR3 contains 15 residues. V shed 1 base and J 7 bases; nucleotides not matched to a gene: 9.

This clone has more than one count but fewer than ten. The CDR3 here is CASRVSTGNTGELFF. Here the CDR3 DNA reads TGTGCCAGCAGAGTCAGTACAGGGAACACCGGGGAGCTGTTTTTT. The chain links TRBV28 to TRBJ2-2; D might be TRBD1 (5 bases). This CDR3 comprises 15 residues. From germline, CDR1 is MDHEN and CDR2 SYDVKM. Trimming pared 6 bases from V and 1 base from J, leaving 12 bases between.

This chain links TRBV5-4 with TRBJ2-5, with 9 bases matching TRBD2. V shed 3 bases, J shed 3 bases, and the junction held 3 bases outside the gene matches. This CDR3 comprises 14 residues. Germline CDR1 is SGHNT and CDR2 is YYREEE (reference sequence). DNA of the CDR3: TGTGCCAGCAGCTCGGAGCGGGGGGAAGAGACCCAGTACTTC. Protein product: CASSSERGEETQYF.

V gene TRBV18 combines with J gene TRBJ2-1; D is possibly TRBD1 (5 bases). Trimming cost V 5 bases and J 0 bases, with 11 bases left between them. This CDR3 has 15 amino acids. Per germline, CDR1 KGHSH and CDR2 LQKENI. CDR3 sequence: CASSTDTLSYNEQFF. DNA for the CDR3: TGTGCCAGCTCAACGGACACTCTCTCCTACAATGAGCAGTTCTTC.

The DNA for the CDR3 is TGTGCCAGCAGCCGACAGAGCCAAGAGACCCAGTACTTC. Its protein is CASSRQSQETQYF. The chain has TRBV7-2 and TRBJ2-5; D possibly corresponds to TRBD1 (5 bases). This CDR3 has 13 residues. V lost 5 bases, J lost 1 base, and 8 bases lay in between. Germline V gene data show CDR1 as SGHTA and CDR2 as FQGNSA.

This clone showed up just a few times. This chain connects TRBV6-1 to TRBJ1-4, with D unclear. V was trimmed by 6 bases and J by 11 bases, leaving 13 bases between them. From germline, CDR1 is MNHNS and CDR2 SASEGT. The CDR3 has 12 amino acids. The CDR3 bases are TGTGCCAGCAGACCGGACGGAACGAAACTGTTTTTT. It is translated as CASRPDGTKLFF.

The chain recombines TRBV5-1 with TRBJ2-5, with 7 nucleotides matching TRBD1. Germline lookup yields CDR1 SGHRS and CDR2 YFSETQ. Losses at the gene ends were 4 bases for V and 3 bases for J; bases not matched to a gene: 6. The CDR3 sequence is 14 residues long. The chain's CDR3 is CASSQNTGEETQYF. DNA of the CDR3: TGCGCCAGCAGCCAAAATACAGGGGAAGAGACCCAGTACTTC. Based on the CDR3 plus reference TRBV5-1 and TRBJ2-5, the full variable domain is KAGVTQTPRYLIKTRGQQVTLSCSPISGHRSVSWYQQTPGQGLQFLFEYFSETQRNKGNFPGRFSGRQFSNSRSEMNVSTLELGDSALYLCASSQNTGEETQYFGPGTRLLVL.

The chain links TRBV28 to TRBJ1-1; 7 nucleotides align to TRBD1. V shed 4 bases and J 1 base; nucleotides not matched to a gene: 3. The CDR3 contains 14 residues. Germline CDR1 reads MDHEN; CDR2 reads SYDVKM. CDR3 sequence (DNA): TGTGCCAGCAGTTCGGGACAGCAGAACACTGAAGCTTTCTTT. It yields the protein CASSSGQQNTEAFF. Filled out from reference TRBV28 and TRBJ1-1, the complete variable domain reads DVKVTQSSRYLVKRTGEKVFLECVQDMDHENMFWYRQDPGLGLRLIYFSYDVKMKEKGDIPEGYSVSREKKERFSLILESASTNQTSMYLCASSSGQQNTEAFFGQGTRLTVV.

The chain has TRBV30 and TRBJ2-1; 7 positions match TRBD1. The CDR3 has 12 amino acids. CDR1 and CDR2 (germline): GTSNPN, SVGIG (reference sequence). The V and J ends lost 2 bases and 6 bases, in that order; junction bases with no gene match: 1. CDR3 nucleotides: TGTGCCTGGAGTTCAGGGGGCAATGAGCAGTTCTTC. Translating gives CAWSSGGNEQFF. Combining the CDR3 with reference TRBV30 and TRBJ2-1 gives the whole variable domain SQTIHQWPATLVQPVGSPLSLECTVEGTSNPNLYWYRQAAGRGLQLLFYSVGIGQISSEVPQNLSASRPQDRQFILSSKKLLLSDSGFYLCAWSSGGNEQFFGPGTRLTVL.

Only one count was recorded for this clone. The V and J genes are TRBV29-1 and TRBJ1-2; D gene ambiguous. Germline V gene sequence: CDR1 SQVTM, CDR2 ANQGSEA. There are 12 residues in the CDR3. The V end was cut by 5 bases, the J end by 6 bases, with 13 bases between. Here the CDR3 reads CSVFVPEHGYTF. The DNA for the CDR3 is TGCAGCGTTTTTGTACCAGAGCATGGCTACACCTTC.